What follows are 23 T cell receptor beta chains derived from one specimen sequenced in a study of blood T cell repertoires in COVID-19. Clones were sequenced by immunoSEQ multiplex PCR, and TCRdb holds only the in-frame ones, with some missing. The sample lists around 120,000 clones, approximately 71% occurring once. Sequencing was done on a sample of peripheral blood. The source of these receptors is a woman aged 65 to 85 with acute or convalescent COVID-19.

The chain couples TRBV19 to TRBJ2-5; 8 bases match TRBD1. This CDR3 comprises 13 residues. Looked up from germline, CDR1 is LNHDA and CDR2 is SQIVND (reference sequence). The J segment lost 4 bases and the V segment lost 4 bases, leaving 2 bases of the junction unmatched. CDR3 DNA: TGTGCCAGTAGTAGACAGGGGCGAGAGACCCAGTACTTC. This gives the protein CASSRQGRETQYF.

The J gene is TRBJ2-5, the V gene TRBV2, with 8 bases matching TRBD1. Germline V lookup: CDR1 SNHLY, CDR2 FYNNEI. J gave up 5 bases and V 1 base, and 6 bases lay outside the gene matches. There are 15 residues in the CDR3. This CDR3 reads CASSEVNRGRETQYF. The CDR3 DNA follows: TGTGCCAGCAGTGAAGTAAACAGGGGGAGGGAGACCCAGTACTTC.

The rearrangement joins TRBV9 to TRBJ1-6; 10 nucleotides agree with TRBD1. Germline-derived CDR1 and CDR2 are SGDLS and YYNGEE. Trimming removed 3 bases from V and 10 bases from J; junction bases left unmatched: 7. This CDR3 has 15 residues. The CDR3 here is CASSGAGTGASPLHF. The CDR3 region has the DNA TGTGCCAGCAGCGGCGCCGGGACAGGGGCCTCACCCCTCCACTTT. Full variable domain (missing parts from reference TRBV9 and TRBJ1-6): DSGVTQTPKHLITATGQRVTLRCSPRSGDLSVYWYQQSLDQGLQFLIQYYNGEERAKGNILERFSAQQFPDLHSELNLSSLELGDSALYFCASSGAGTGASPLHFGNGTRLTVT.

This clone was detected only once. This chain joins TRBV11-2 and TRBJ1-5; D is unclear. The CDR3 totals 15 residues. Germline V lookup: CDR1 SGHAT, CDR2 FQNNGV. V was shortened by 5 bases and J by 2 bases, with 13 bases between the two germline ends. The CDR3 DNA reads TGTGCCAGCAGCCCGGCCTCAGCGGGCAATCAGCCCCAGCATTTT. Protein: CASSPASAGNQPQHF.

CDR3 loop: CASSLRVGRGYEQYF. The CDR3 nucleotides are TGTGCCAGCAGTTTAAGGGTGGGCAGGGGTTACGAGCAGTACTTC. J is TRBJ2-7 and V is TRBV28, with D perhaps TRBD1 (6 bases). This CDR3 contains 15 residues. Germline assignment: CDR1 MDHEN and CDR2 SYDVKM. With 2 bases removed from V and 4 bases from J, the gap between germline ends came to 15 bases.

The chain uses TRBV3-1 (or the pseudogene TRBV3-2) and TRBJ1-2; TRBD1 matches 7 bases. CDR3 length: 16 amino acids. CDR1 is LGHDT, CDR2 YNNKEL, per germline (reference sequence). V lost 0 bases to trimming and J lost 1 base; unmatched junction nucleotides: 5. The CDR3 DNA is TGTGCCAGCAGCCAAGACTTGAACAGGGGTAACTATGGCTACACCTTC. Encoded protein: CASSQDLNRGNYGYTF.

The V gene is TRBV7-9, the J gene TRBJ2-2, with 11 nucleotides matching TRBD2. The CDR3 contains 17 residues. Looked up from germline, CDR1 is SEHNR and CDR2 is FQNEAQ (reference sequence). Trimming at V came to 5 bases and at J to 5 bases, leaving 10 bases not matched to a gene. CDR3: CASSTGLAGGWTGELFF. The CDR3 bases are TGTGCCAGCAGCACCGGGCTAGCGGGAGGATGGACCGGGGAGCTGTTTTTT.

This clone was detected only once. This CDR3 is CASSQGDRDRGFAFF. DNA for the CDR3: TGTGCCAGCAGCCAAGGCGACCGGGACAGGGGGTTTGCTTTCTTT. The chain uses TRBV4-2 and TRBJ1-1, with 11 bases matching TRBD1. Per the germline V gene, CDR1 is LGHNA and CDR2 is YNFKEQ. CDR3 size: 15 residues. J gave up 11 bases and V 1 base, and 9 bases lay outside the gene matches.

V gene TRBV6-5 combines with J gene TRBJ1-2; 9 bases map to TRBD1. The J segment lost 3 bases and the V segment lost 6 bases, leaving 8 bases of the junction unmatched. The CDR3 sequence is 15 residues long. The germline CDR1 and CDR2 sequences are MNHEY and SVGAGI. The CDR3 reads CASRSTGGVDYGYTF. The CDR3 nucleotides are TGTGCCAGCAGGTCGACAGGGGGGGTAGACTATGGCTACACCTTC.

As to this clone: In the same sample, other DNA sequences code for this CDR3. This sequence joins TRBV18 and TRBJ1-2; TRBD1 aligns across 8 bases. V dropped 3 bases and J dropped 3; count of bases not matched to a gene: 3. The germline V gene encodes CDR1 KGHSH and CDR2 LQKENI. This CDR3 is built from 14 residues. The CDR3 is CASSPPGGDYGYTF. For the CDR3, the DNA is TGTGCCAGCTCACCGCCAGGGGGCGACTATGGCTACACCTTC.

The chain has TRBV3-1 (or the pseudogene TRBV3-2) and TRBJ2-1, with TRBD1 matching 7 bases. Trimming took 0 bases from V and 6 from J; bases not matched to a gene: 14. Germline V gene lookup returns CDR1 LGHDT and CDR2 YNNKEL (reference sequence). This CDR3 contains 18 residues. This CDR3 reads CASSQDTGVSCDCNEQFF. The CDR3 DNA reads as TGTGCCAGCAGCCAAGATACAGGGGTTTCCTGTGATTGCAATGAGCAGTTCTTC.

This clone was found a few times. The chain carries TRBV10-3 and TRBJ1-1; no clear D. The CDR3 contains 13 residues. Trimming removed 7 bases from V and 1 base from J, with 10 bases in between. CDR1 is ENHRY, CDR2 SYGVKD, per germline. For the CDR3, the DNA is TGTGCCATCACCAAAGACAAGAACACTGAAGCTTTCTTT. Amino acid sequence: CAITKDKNTEAFF.

This clone was seen more than once but under ten times. This chain links TRBV9 with TRBJ2-7; TRBD1 matches at 7 bases. The germline V gene encodes CDR1 SGDLS and CDR2 YYNGEE. Trimming removed 5 bases from V and 3 bases from J; junction bases left unmatched: 5. CDR3 size: 13 residues. This chain's CDR3 is CASSGDSNYEQYF. DNA of the CDR3: TGTGCCAGCAGTGGGGACAGCAACTACGAGCAGTACTTC. Full variable domain (outside the CDR3, taken from reference TRBV9 and TRBJ2-7): DSGVTQTPKHLITATGQRVTLRCSPRSGDLSVYWYQQSLDQGLQFLIQYYNGEERAKGNILERFSAQQFPDLHSELNLSSLELGDSALYFCASSGDSNYEQYFGPGTRLTVT.

Points on this clone: No DNA is shown, since the ends of the CDR3 on it are uncertain; the CDR3 is the one TCRdb lists. This sequence joins TRBV29-1 and TRBJ2-7; TRBD1 is the table's D call and was not checked against the DNA. Germline CDR1 and CDR2: SQVTM and ANQGSEA. 11 amino acids form the CDR3, both terminal residues included. CDR3 sequence: CSVAAGIMEYF.

This chain joins TRBV19 and TRBJ1-6; 7 nucleotides match TRBD1. This CDR3 has 15 amino acids. CDR1 and CDR2 from the germline V gene are LNHDA and SQIVND (reference sequence). V lost 10 bases to trimming and J lost 3 bases; unmatched junction nucleotides: 9. The CDR3 reads CATRTGLDYNSPLHF. CDR3 DNA: TGTGCCACCAGGACAGGCCTTGACTATAATTCACCCCTCCACTTT.

A note on this clone: The same CDR3 arises from other DNA sequences in this sample as well. CDR3 in DNA: TGTGCCAGCAGCCCCCGACAGGGAGGCAACACTGAAGCTTTCTTT. Amino acids: CASSPRQGGNTEAFF. The V and J genes are TRBV7-2 and TRBJ1-1; TRBD1 agrees at 7 bases. The CDR3 runs to 15 residues. CDR1 is SGHTA and CDR2 is FQGNSA in the germline V gene. With 5 bases clipped from V and 2 bases from J, the junction kept 8 bases outside the gene matches.

This clone has just one count. The chain is built from TRBV6-6 and TRBJ1-6; D is uncertain. The CDR3 contains 12 residues. Germline CDR1 and CDR2: MNHNY and SVGAGI (reference sequence). V was shortened by 5 bases and J by 10 bases, with 9 bases between the two germline ends. CDR3 residues: CASSAERSPLHF. Here the CDR3 DNA reads TGTGCCAGCAGTGCGGAGCGGTCACCCCTCCACTTT.

The rearrangement links TRBV5-5 to TRBJ1-4; D gene ambiguous. Germline V lookup: CDR1 SGHKS, CDR2 YYEKEE (reference sequence). CDR3 length: 16 residues. V lost 1 base, J lost 2 bases, and 12 bases lay in between. The CDR3 nucleotides are TGTGCCAGCAGCTTGTCCCCCCCCGGGACTAATGAAAAACTGTTTTTT. As protein: CASSLSPPGTNEKLFF.

V is TRBV7-2 and J is TRBJ2-2; 11 bases line up with TRBD1. The CDR3 totals 16 residues. Trimming cost V 2 bases and J 5 bases; bases outside gene matches: 4. Germline V CDR1 and CDR2: SGHTA, FQGNSA. CDR3 region: CASSLSGQGGTGELFF. CDR3 coding DNA: TGTGCCAGCAGCTTATCGGGACAGGGGGGGACCGGGGAGCTGTTTTTT.

This rearrangement joins TRBV18 to TRBJ2-1; 13 bases line up with TRBD2. Germline-derived CDR1 and CDR2 are KGHSH and LQKENI. After removal of 8 bases from V and 9 bases from J, the junction contained 4 bases not matched to a gene. The CDR3 is made up of 13 amino acids. CDR3 residues: CASGLAGVIEQFF. The CDR3 DNA follows: TGTGCCAGCGGACTAGCGGGAGTAATTGAGCAGTTCTTC.

The chain links TRBV5-4 to TRBJ1-2; no clear D gene. This CDR3 comprises 15 residues. Germline values: CDR1 SGHNT, CDR2 YYREEE (reference sequence). The germline V and J ends were trimmed by 0 bases and 1 base, with 10 bases remaining between them. CDR3 sequence (DNA): TGTGCCAGCAGCTTGGGGGCTTTAGGTAACTATGGCTACACCTTC. Residues: CASSLGALGNYGYTF.

The table lists this clone with a count of one. The chain recombines TRBV6-5 with TRBJ2-1; TRBD2 aligns across 8 bases. The V gene end was trimmed by 0 bases and the J gene end by 7 bases; junction bases not matched to a gene: 8. This CDR3 comprises 16 residues. Germline-derived CDR1 and CDR2 are MNHEY and SVGAGI. CDR3 nucleotide sequence: TGTGCCAGCAGTTACTCGACGACGGGAGGGAGTAATGAGCAGTTCTTC. Residues: CASSYSTTGGSNEQFF.

The CDR3: CASSLGADRSNYGYTF. Written as DNA, the CDR3 is TGTGCCAGCAGCTTGGGTGCCGACAGGAGCAACTATGGCTACACCTTC. The chain is built from TRBV5-5 and TRBJ1-2; TRBD1 is a possible D gene (6 bases). Germline CDR1 SGHKS, CDR2 YYEKEE (reference sequence). This CDR3 has 16 residues. The V end lost 0 bases, the J end lost 2 bases, and 14 bases lay between the germline ends. Variable domain in full (rest from reference TRBV5-5 and TRBJ1-2): DAGVTQSPTHLIKTRGQQVTLRCSPISGHKSVSWYQQVLGQGPQFIFQYYEKEERGRGNFPDRFSARQFPNYSSELNVNALLLGDSALYLCASSLGADRSNYGYTFGSGTRLTVV.